This record looks at one T cell receptor beta chain sequence and its context. The data were obtained in a study of blood T cell repertoires in COVID-19. Study details: The cDNA or gDNA used as material had been derived from T cells, B-cell-depleted T cells, or PBMCs.

Under the authors' procedure: Reference gene primer amplification in the assay estimated nucleated cell counts. Assay: immunoSEQ multiplex PCR; the TCRdb copy retains only in-frame clones and omits some. That table gives V, J and clone size, and the DNA gave D and trimming. The sample contains just over 150,000 clones, 80% to 90% of which appear only once. Trimming took 5 bases from V and 2 from J, leaving 12 bases between them. This CDR3 comprises 14 residues. Per the germline V gene, CDR1 is MNHNY and CDR2 is SVGAGI (reference sequence). The TCR was taken from a woman aged 70-85 years with acute or convalescent COVID-19. The sequenced material came from peripheral blood. V is TRBV6-6 and J is TRBJ1-2, with D perhaps matching TRBD1 (6 bases). As DNA, the CDR3 is TGTGCCAGCAGTACCCGGGACAACAACTATGGCTACACCTTC. It translates to CASSTRDNNYGYTF.